Below are 5 T cell receptor beta chains sequenced from a single sample in a study of response to subunit inactivated influenza vaccine (dated by TCRdb to the late 2010s). Library construction relied on RT-PCR. The reads were generated on an Illumina HiSeq 2500. TCRdb passed the public sequencing reads through fastp at Q25 and MiXCR, retaining productive beta sequences. CDR3 protein duplicates are merged, each entry listing the most common genes and DNA. The sample has hundreds of thousands of distinct CDR3 sequences on record, approximately 10% of them singletons. The ten most abundant clones make up approximately 10% of the sample. The sample was also linked to a second study, of T cells expressing NK-cell markers. The second publication reports: 5'RACE template switching, by which a universal primer site and unique molecular identifiers were added, was used to make TCR beta cDNA libraries.

The material was PBMCs from blood, obtained on the day of vaccination. The receptors shown here come from a man aged 45-65 years who received an inactivated influenza vaccine. Donor details come from another sample of the same person, matched by shared clones.

A few counts support this clonotype. The rearrangement links TRBV10-3 to TRBJ1-6, with 8 bases matching TRBD1. J was trimmed by 8 bases and V by 6 bases; bases with no gene match: 6. CDR1 ENHRY and CDR2 SYGVKD come from the germline V gene. CDR3 length equals 14 residues. Here the CDR3 DNA reads TGTGCCATCAGACTAGGACAGGGAGATTCACCCCTCCACTTT. Protein: CAIRLGQGDSPLHF.

In its sample, this clonotype was seen a few times. V and J are TRBV29-1 and TRBJ2-1; maybe TRBD1 (6 bases). Trimming removed 5 bases from V and 0 bases from J, with 11 bases in between. From germline, CDR1 is SQVTM and CDR2 ANQGSEA. The CDR3 totals 14 residues. The CDR3: CSVHRESSYNEQFF. CDR3 in DNA: TGCAGCGTTCACAGGGAGTCCTCCTACAATGAGCAGTTCTTC.

In its sample, this clonotype was seen many times. This chain connects TRBV12-3 or TRBV12-4 to TRBJ2-2; D remains ambiguous. Trimming cost V 6 bases and J 2 bases, with 13 bases left between them. The CDR3 contains 15 residues. The CDR3 loop is CASSLLWLNTGELFF. CDR3 DNA sequence: TGTGCCAGCAGCTTACTTTGGTTAAACACCGGGGAGCTGTTTTTT.

This clonotype showed up just a few times. The chain combines TRBV7-2 with TRBJ2-7; D is undetermined. Germline V gene data show CDR1 as SGHTA and CDR2 as FQGNSA. There are 15 residues in the CDR3. Trimming pared 4 bases from V and 4 bases from J, leaving 17 bases between. CDR3 protein: CASSSTPWRKYEQYF. CDR3 DNA: TGTGCCAGCAGCTCTACCCCTTGGCGGAAGTACGAGCAGTACTTC.

This clonotype showed up just a few times. The V call is TRBV18, the J call TRBJ2-6; D call uncertain. V lost 8 bases to trimming and J lost 0 bases, with 8 bases between them. The CDR3 loop spans 14 amino acids. The germline CDR1 and CDR2 sequences are KGHSH and LQKENI. The CDR3 region has the DNA TGTGCCAGCCTAAAGAGCTCTGGGGCCAACGTCCTGACTTTC. This encodes CASLKSSGANVLTF.